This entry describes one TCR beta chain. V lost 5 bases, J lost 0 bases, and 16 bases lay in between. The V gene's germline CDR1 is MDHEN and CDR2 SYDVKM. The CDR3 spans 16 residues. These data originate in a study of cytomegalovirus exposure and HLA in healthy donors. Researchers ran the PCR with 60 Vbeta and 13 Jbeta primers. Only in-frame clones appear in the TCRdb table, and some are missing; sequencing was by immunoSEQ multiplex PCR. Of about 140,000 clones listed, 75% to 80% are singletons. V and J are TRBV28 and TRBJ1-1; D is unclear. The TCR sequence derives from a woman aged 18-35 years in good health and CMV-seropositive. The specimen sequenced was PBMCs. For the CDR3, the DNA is TGTGCCAGCAGTCCGCGATTGAGGAGCATGAACACTGAAGCTTTCTTT. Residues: CASSPRLRSMNTEAFF.